This T cell receptor beta chain was found in a study of T cells after yellow fever vaccination. Findings of the study overall: Primary-vaccination clones mostly resurfaced post-booster (about 96% CD4, approximately 89% CD8).

The 5'RACE template-switching step produced TCR cDNA and added a universal primer site and UMIs. Using its own MiXCR run on the 5' RACE reads, TCRdb lists one record per CDR3 protein. The sample includes 500,000 to 650,000 distinct CDR3 sequences, 13% of them seen just once. This CDR3 has 16 amino acids. V dropped 2 bases and J dropped 7 bases, with 15 bases sitting between them. Germline V gives CDR1 MNHNS, CDR2 SASEGT. This clonotype was detected a few times. What it recognizes is unknown. The sample in question was PBMCs, obtained on the day of the yellow fever booster vaccination. This TCR derives from a man aged 25 to 40 who received the YFV17D yellow fever vaccine. V and J are TRBV6-1 and TRBJ1-6; D is ambiguous. The CDR3 bases are TGTGCCAGCAGTGAAAGGTGGCACCGGCAGAATTCACCCCTCCACTTT. This gives the protein CASSERWHRQNSPLHF.